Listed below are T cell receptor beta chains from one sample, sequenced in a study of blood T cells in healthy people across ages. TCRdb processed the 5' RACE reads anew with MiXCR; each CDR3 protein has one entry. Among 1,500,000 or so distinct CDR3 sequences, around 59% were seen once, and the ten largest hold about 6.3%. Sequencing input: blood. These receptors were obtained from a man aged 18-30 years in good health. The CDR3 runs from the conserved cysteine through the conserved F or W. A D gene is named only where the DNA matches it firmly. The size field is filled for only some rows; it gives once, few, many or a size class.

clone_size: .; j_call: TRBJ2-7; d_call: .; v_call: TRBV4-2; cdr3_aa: CASSQRPGYEQYF; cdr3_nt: TGTGCCAGCAGCCAACGCCCAGGCTACGAGCAGTACTTC
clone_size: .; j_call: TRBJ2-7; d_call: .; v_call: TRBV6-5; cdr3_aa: CASSRYTRGFEQYF; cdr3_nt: TGTGCCAGCAGTCGCTATACGAGGGGTTTCGAGCAGTACTTC
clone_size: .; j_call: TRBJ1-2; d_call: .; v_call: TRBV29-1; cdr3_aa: CSVVLSGGYTF; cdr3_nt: TGCAGCGTTGTTCTCAGCGGCGGCTACACCTTC
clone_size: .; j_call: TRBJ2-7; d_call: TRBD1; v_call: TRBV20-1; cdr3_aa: CSARRQGATYPYEQYF; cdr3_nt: TGCAGTGCTAGGAGGCAGGGGGCGACATACCCCTACGAGCAGTACTTC
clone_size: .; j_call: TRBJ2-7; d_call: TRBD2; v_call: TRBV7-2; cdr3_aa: CASSLAASGTHNEQYF; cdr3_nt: TGTGCCAGCAGCTTAGCGGCGAGCGGGACCCACAATGAGCAGTACTTC
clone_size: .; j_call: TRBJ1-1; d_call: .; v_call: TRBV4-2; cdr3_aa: CASSQGTKEAFF; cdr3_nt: TGTGCCAGCAGCCAAGGCACAAAAGAAGCTTTCTTT
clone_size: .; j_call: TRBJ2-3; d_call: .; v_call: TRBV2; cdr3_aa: CASSEFAPSTDTQYF; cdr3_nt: TGTGCCAGCAGTGAATTTGCGCCCAGCACAGATACGCAGTATTTT
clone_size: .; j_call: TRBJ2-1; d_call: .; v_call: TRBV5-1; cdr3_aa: CASTLNYNEQFF; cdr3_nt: TGCGCCAGCACACTGAATTACAATGAGCAGTTCTTC
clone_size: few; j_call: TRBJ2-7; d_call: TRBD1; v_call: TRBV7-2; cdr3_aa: CASSLDLGQGAYEQYF; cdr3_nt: TGTGCCAGCAGCTTAGACCTGGGACAGGGGGCCTACGAGCAGTACTTC
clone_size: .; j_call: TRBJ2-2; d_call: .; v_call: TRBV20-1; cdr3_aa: CSARTGGNANTGELFF; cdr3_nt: TGCAGTGCTAGAACCGGGGGCAACGCGAACACCGGGGAGCTGTTTTTT
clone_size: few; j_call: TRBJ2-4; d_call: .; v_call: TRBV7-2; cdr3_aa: CASSPNRDLKIQYF; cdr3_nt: TGTGCCAGCAGCCCAAACCGGGACCTCAAGATTCAGTACTTC
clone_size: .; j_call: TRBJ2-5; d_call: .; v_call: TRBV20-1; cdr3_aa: CSARTPRQETQYF; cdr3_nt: TGCAGTGCCAGGACACCGCGCCAAGAGACCCAGTACTTC
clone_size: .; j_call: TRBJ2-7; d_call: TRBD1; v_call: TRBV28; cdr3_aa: CASSPLGQGQYEQYF; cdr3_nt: TGTGCCAGCAGTCCCCTCGGACAGGGGCAATACGAGCAGTACTTC
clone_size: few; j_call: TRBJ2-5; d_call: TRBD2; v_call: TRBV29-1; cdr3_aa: CSVEKAGLGETQYF; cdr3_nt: TGCAGCGTTGAAAAGGCAGGACTAGGAGAGACCCAGTACTTC
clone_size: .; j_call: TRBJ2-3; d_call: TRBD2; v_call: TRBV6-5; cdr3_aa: CASSLSSGGPDTQYF; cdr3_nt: TGTGCCAGCAGTTTATCTAGCGGGGGCCCAGATACGCAGTATTTT
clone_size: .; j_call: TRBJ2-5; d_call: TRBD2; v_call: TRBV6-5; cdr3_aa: CASSYMREGLETQYF; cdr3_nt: TGTGCCAGCAGTTACATGCGGGAGGGCCTGGAGACCCAGTACTTC
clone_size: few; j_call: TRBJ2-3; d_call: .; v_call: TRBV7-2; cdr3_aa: CASSSGAGTDTQYF; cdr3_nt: TGTGCCAGCAGCTCGGGGGCCGGCACAGATACGCAGTATTTT
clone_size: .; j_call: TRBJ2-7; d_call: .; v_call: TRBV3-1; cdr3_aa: CASSRGLHYEQYF; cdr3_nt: TGTGCCAGCAGCCGTGGGTTACACTACGAGCAGTACTTC
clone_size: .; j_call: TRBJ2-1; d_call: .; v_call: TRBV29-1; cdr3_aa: CSVGWSGYEQFF; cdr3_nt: TGCAGCGTTGGCTGGTCAGGTTATGAGCAGTTCTTC
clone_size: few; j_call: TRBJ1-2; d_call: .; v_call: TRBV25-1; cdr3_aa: CASSEGRGYTF; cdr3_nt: TGTGCCAGCAGTGAAGGGCGGGGCTACACCTTC
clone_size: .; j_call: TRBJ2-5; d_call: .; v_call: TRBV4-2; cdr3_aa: CASSQASPGTHQETQYF; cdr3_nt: TGTGCCAGCAGCCAAGCTTCCCCCGGGACTCACCAGGAGACCCAGTACTTC
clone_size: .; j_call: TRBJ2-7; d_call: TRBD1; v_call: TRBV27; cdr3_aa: CASRPGQGVFDEQYF; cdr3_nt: TGTGCCAGCAGGCCAGGACAGGGGGTTTTTGACGAGCAGTACTTC
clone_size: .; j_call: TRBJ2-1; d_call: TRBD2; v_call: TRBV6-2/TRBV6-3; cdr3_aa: CASSYRLAEGGSNEQFF; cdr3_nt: TGTGCCAGCAGTTATCGACTAGCGGAGGGAGGATCCAATGAGCAGTTCTTC
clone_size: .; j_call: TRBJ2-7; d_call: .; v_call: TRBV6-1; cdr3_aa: CASRTGIYYEQYF; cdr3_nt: TGTGCCAGCAGAACAGGGATTTACTACGAGCAGTACTTC
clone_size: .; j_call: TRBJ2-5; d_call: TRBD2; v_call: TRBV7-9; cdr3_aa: CASSSKSGTSGGANQETQYF; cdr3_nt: TGTGCCAGCAGCTCGAAGTCCGGGACTAGCGGGGGGGCCAACCAAGAGACCCAGTACTTC
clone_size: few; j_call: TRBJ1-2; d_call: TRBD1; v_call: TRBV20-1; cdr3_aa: CSARDYRTGSYGYTF; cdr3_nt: TGCAGTGCTAGAGATTACCGGACAGGGTCGTATGGCTACACCTTC
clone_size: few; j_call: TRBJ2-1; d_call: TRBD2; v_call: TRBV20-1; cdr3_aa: CSATTGTSSYNEQFF; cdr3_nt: TGCAGTGCTACTACCGGGACTAGTAGTTACAATGAGCAGTTCTTC
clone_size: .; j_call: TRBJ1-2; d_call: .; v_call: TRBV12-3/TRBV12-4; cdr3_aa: CASSSVVKGSYGYTF; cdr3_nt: TGTGCCAGCAGTTCCGTGGTAAAGGGCTCATATGGCTACACCTTC
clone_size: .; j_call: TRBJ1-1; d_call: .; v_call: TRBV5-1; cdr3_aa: CASSASGVPGTEAFF; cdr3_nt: TGCGCCAGCAGCGCCTCCGGGGTTCCGGGAACTGAAGCTTTCTTT
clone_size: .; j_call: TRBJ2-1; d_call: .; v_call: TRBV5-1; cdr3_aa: CASSEFDEQFF; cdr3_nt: TGCGCCAGCAGCGAATTCGATGAGCAGTTCTTC
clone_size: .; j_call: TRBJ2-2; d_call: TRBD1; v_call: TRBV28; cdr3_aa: CASSPYPGGFTGELFF; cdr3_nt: TGTGCCAGCAGTCCATACCCAGGGGGATTCACCGGGGAGCTGTTTTTT
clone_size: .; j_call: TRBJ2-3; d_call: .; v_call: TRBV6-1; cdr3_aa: CASSGTGTSLSTDTQYF; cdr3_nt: TGTGCCAGCAGTGGTACCGGGACGAGTCTCAGCACAGATACGCAGTATTTT
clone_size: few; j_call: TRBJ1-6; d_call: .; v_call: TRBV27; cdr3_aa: CASSLLPGSSPLHF; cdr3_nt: TGTGCCAGCAGTTTGTTGCCGGGAAGTTCACCCCTCCACTTT
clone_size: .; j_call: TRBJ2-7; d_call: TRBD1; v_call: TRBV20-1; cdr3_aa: CSAQTTQQGEQYF; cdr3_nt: TGCAGTGCGCAAACTACTCAACAGGGGGAGCAGTACTTC
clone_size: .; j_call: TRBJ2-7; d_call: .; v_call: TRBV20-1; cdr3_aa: CSARDLGGRGSYNEQYF; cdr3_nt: TGCAGTGCTAGAGATCTTGGGGGGAGGGGGTCCTACAATGAGCAGTACTTC
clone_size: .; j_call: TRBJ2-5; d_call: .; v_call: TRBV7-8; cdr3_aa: CASESDVTGTQYF; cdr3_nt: TGTGCCAGCGAATCGGACGTAACGGGGACCCAGTACTTC
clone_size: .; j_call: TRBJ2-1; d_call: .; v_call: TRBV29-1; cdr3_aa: CSVVGQQSSYNEQFF; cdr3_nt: TGCAGCGTTGTTGGACAGCAAAGCTCCTACAATGAGCAGTTCTTC
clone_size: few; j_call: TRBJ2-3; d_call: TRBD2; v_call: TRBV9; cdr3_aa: CASSVWASGEKDTQYF; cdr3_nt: TGTGCCAGCAGCGTATGGGCTAGCGGGGAAAAGGATACGCAGTATTTT
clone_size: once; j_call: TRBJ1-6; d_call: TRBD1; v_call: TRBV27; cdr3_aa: CASSAGTGGRSPLHF; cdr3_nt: TGTGCCAGCAGCGCCGGGACAGGGGGCAGATCACCCCTCCACTTT
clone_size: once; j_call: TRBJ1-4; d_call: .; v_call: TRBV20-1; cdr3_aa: CSARDRGRTNEKLFF; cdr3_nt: TGCAGTGCTAGAGATCGCGGCCGTACAAATGAAAAACTGTTTTTT
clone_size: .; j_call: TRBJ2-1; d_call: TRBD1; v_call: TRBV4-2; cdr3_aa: CAGSPTGWGRNEQFF; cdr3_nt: TGTGCCGGCAGCCCGACAGGGTGGGGTCGGAATGAGCAGTTCTTC
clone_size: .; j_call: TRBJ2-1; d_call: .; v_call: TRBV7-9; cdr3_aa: CASSPRQGGTNNEQFF; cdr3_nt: TGTGCCAGCAGCCCCCGTCAGGGGGGCACAAACAATGAGCAGTTCTTC
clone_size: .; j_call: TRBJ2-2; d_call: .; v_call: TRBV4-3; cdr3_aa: CASSQNLETGELFF; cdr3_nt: TGCGCCAGCAGCCAAAATCTAGAAACCGGGGAGCTGTTTTTT
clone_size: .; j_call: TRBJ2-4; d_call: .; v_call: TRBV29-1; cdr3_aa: CSVSGGDIQYF; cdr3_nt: TGCAGCGTCAGTGGGGGAGACATTCAGTACTTC
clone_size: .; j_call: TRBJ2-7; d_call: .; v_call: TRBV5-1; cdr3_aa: CASSLDGVYEQYF; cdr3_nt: TGCGCCAGCAGCTTGGACGGGGTCTACGAGCAGTACTTC
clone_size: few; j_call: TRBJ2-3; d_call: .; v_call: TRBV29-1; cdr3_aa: CSVALPGPHPTDTQYF; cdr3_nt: TGCAGCGTCGCCCTACCAGGGCCCCACCCCACAGATACGCAGTATTTT
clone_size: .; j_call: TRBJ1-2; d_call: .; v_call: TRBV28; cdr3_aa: CASSSNPGLYGYTF; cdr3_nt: TGTGCCAGCAGTTCCAACCCGGGCCTATATGGCTACACCTTC
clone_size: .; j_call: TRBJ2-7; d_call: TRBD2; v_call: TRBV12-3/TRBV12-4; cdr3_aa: CASSRREVWYEQYF; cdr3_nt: TGTGCCAGCAGCCGGCGGGAGGTATGGTACGAGCAGTACTTC
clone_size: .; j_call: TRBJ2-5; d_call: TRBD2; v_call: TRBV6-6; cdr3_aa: CASSYSSGGRRQETQYF; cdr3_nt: TGTGCCAGCAGTTACAGTAGCGGGGGGAGAAGACAAGAGACCCAGTACTTC
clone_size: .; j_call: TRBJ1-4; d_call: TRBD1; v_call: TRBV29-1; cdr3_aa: CSVGTGWPTNEKLFF; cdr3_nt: TGCAGCGTTGGGACAGGGTGGCCAACTAATGAAAAACTGTTTTTT
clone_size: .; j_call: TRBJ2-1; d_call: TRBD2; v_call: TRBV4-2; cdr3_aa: CASSHLGLAGGNEQFF; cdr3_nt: TGTGCCAGCAGCCACCTCGGACTAGCGGGGGGAAATGAGCAGTTCTTC
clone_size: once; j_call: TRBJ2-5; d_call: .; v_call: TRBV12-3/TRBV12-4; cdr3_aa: CASSQPPTDRQETQYF; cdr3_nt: TGTGCCAGCAGTCAACCCCCAACGGACAGACAAGAGACCCAGTACTTC
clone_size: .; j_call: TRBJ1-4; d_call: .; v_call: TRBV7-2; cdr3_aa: CASTPPEGGREKLFF; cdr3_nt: TGTGCCAGCACCCCTCCCGAGGGAGGAAGAGAAAAACTGTTTTTT
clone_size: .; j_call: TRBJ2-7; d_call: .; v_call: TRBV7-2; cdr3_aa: CASSLMDGDEQYF; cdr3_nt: TGTGCCAGCAGCCTGATGGACGGGGACGAGCAGTACTTC
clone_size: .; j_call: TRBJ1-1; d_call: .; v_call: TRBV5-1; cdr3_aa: CASSLLDVNTEAFF; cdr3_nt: TGCGCCAGCAGCTTGTTGGACGTGAACACTGAAGCTTTCTTT